This TCR beta chain was obtained from a study of cytomegalovirus exposure and HLA in healthy donors (dated by TCRdb to about 2017). Regarding the complete study: According to an earlier analysis of 550 to 750 of the donors, about 180 million T cells yielded 100 million or so unique TCR beta sequences and about 300 Gb of sequence data. An early release that covered roughly 600 HLA-typed donors contained about 300 gigabases of sequencing data and 70 million to 100 million unique TCR sequences. Among the approximately 400 genotyped donors, 81% belonged to the genetic ancestry cluster associated with self-reported Caucasian donors. The study aimed to test whether signatures of past pathogen exposure could be identified by cataloging public T cell receptors. The study used immunosequencing to profile the T cell repertoires of several hundred subjects and linked those repertoires to cytomegalovirus serostatus. Besides the first cohort of more than 650 subjects, a separate validation cohort made up of 120 different subjects was used. To predict cytomegalovirus infection status, the study combined high-throughput TCR immunosequencing, statistical association of individual TCRs with disease status, and machine learning. To study patterns of TCR occurrence, a later analysis re-analyzed previously published TCR beta repertoires from around 670 donors and added high-resolution HLA genotyping. Rather than using new phenotypic data, the later analysis identified candidate immune exposures from TCR beta sequences and from how often those sequences occurred across donors. To decide whether each TCR beta V gene segment behaved as functional or pseudogenic, an earlier analysis of approximately 620 of the donors relied on high-throughput TCR beta sequencing. Donor age, sex, ethnicity and CMV serostatus were compiled alongside the repertoire data. In a later genetic analysis, genome-wide SNP genotypes for about 55% of the 666 donors were used, and that subset was treated as a discovery cohort. Every discovery cohort repertoire had been produced on one sequencing platform. HLA typing covered class I and class II loci at four-digit resolution. The number of typed donors differed by locus: 629-630 for A, B, C, DRB1 and DQB1; about 520 for DQA1; approximately 600 for DPA1; and about 450 for DPB1. A few DR-DQ haplotypes were treated as single units for association and clustering because of strong linkage in the cohort. Among 398 genotyped donors of the cohort, an average of around 240,000 unique TCR beta nucleotide sequences was sequenced per donor, of which about 19% were non-productive.

The library was prepared using the immunoSEQ multiplex PCR assay. A mixture of 60 forward primers for TCR Vbeta segments and 13 reverse primers for TCR Jbeta segments was used in the multiplex PCR. Amplification of the CDR3 region of rearranged TCR beta genes was performed with a multiplex PCR assay on genomic DNA. On the Illumina HiSeq System, the amplified TCR beta libraries were sequenced as 87-base-pair reads. On the authors' methods: Across the 500 to 700 repertoires, a later analysis counted 80 million or so unique TCR beta chains, some 11 million of which were shared by at least two donors. A nearest-neighbor algorithm error-corrected the raw reads and collapsed the reads into unique sequences, merging closely related sequences to remove PCR and sequencing errors. CDR3 sequences were aligned to IMGT reference sequences to assign V, D and J gene segments. For a sequence to be retained, a match of at least six nucleotides to both a V gene segment and a J gene segment was required. Rearrangements were called productive when the CDR3 lacked stop codons and stayed in frame with V and J; all others were non-productive. CDR3 was defined by IMGT convention, running from the second conserved V-encoded cysteine to the conserved J-encoded phenylalanine. The earlier analysis of some 580 of the donors excluded any sequence lacking an unambiguous match to a single V gene segment. In an earlier analysis of approximately 500 of the donors, a V segment was called functional when productive rearrangements were above 56.7%, and segregating when the standard deviation between donors exceeded 5%. A statistical classification framework was built to diagnose cytomegalovirus status from the catalog of TCR beta chain sequences. A later analysis assigned V and J genes by comparing TCR nucleotide sequences with IMGT/GENE-DB human TR gene sequences. Using the TCRdist pipeline, a later analysis assigned CDR3 sequences along with most-parsimonious VDJ recombination scenarios. A later analysis defined each TCR beta chain by its CDR3 amino acid sequence plus V-gene family, and excluded reads lacking a unique V-gene family. In a later analysis, approximately 640 highly shared, low-generation-probability nucleotide sequences were removed to address suspected cross-contamination and a sequencing artifact. In a later analysis, a clonal expansion index was calculated for each public chain from normalized within-repertoire ranks of inferred template counts. In a later analysis, generation probabilities were computed using a VDJ recombination model fitted to out-of-frame rearrangements, and the results were checked against IGoR. In a later analysis, TCR-TCR, TCR-HLA and TCR-CMV co-occurrence was scored with hypergeometric tests, and a repertoire-size bias correction was applied to TCR pairs. In a later analysis, false discovery rates were estimated by permuting HLA or CMV assignments 20 times. In a later analysis, co-occurring TCRs were grouped using DBSCAN, with TCRdist sequence similarity added in when clustering inside HLA-allele-positive subsets. For co-occurrence clustering, repertoires with fewer than 30,000 or more than 120,000 public chains were excluded, along with about five repertoires with anomalous nucleotide sharing. Not all clones reach the TCRdb copy of this immuneACCESS table, which keeps in-frame sequences only. Checked studies attribute under half of the gap to unresolved V genes and leave the rest unexplained. The V and J calls and clone size were taken over from that table, and D and trimming were inferred from the DNA. This sample lists roughly 98,000 clones; roughly 76% were detected once. About 2% of the sample is in the top ten clones.

Concerning this clone: No cognate antigen has been identified for it. Base quality data are lacking; no much larger clone is found one base away.

The cohort comprised some 680 healthy bone marrow donors. At the time of sampling, all cohort members were nominally healthy, though unrecorded immune exposures were likely present. The donor tested CMV seronegative and was one of the 352 seronegative cohort members. Every donor gave a peripheral blood sample, and the peripheral blood mononuclear cells from that sample were used for TCR beta sequencing. The Qiagen DNeasy Blood Extraction Kit was used to extract genomic DNA from the blood cell samples. The paper as a whole reports these results and caveats: Some IMGT-functional V segments, including TRBV6-2 and TRBV6-3, could not be told apart with the 87-base-pair reads, so those segments were excluded. An association between a missense DCLRE1C variant and V-gene and J-gene trimming of TCR beta chains was found in a later genetic analysis and replicated in an independent cohort. The study gave a list of some 150 TCR beta chains associated with cytomegalovirus. Assigning TCR associations to individual alleles was difficult when HLA alleles, especially DR and DQ, strongly co-occurred. Several of the top co-occurrence clusters appeared to be linked to parvovirus B19, influenza, CMV and Epstein-Barr virus, according to a later analysis. A cluster of highly shared sequence variants was judged likely to be a technical artifact of the sequencing pipeline. According to a later genetic analysis, donors in an Asian-associated ancestry cluster had fewer N-insertions in productive TCRs than the roughly 660-donor mean. A later analysis found that HLA-associated TCR beta chains were more clonally expanded and had lower generation probabilities than equally common non-associated chains. A later analysis found that TCR association rates varied across HLA loci, with DRB1 alleles showing the most associated TCRs and HLA-C alleles the fewest. The classifier was reported to diagnose cytomegalovirus status with high specificity and sensitivity in both the original cohort and the validation cohort. Specific HLA alleles were associated with around 18,000 TCR beta sequences at a false discovery rate of 0.05 in a later analysis. Across donors, most TCR sequences were observed very rarely, whereas some public TCRs were present in many individuals. Because HLA typing was missing for some donors at each locus, association tests included only the typed subset. Linkage disequilibrium might explain the correlated functional status among segregating V segments, but an unknown experimental factor could not be ruled out. CMV serostatus was the only immune exposure information available for the cohort. Broadly in line with IMGT annotations, most TCR beta V segments showed up in productive rearrangements about 87% or about 30% of the time in an earlier analysis of about 500 of the donors. In this cohort, only TCR beta chains were sequenced, and detectable features were limited by the absence of alpha or paired-chain data. A later analysis found that most CMV-associated TCR beta chains appeared HLA-restricted, with HLA associations seemingly driven largely by CMV exposure. Because counts were too low, some 17 rarely observed V segments, including chromosome 9 orphons, were excluded from the earlier analysis of a few hundred of the donors. A further reported finding was that TCR beta sequences accurately predicted the HLA-A and HLA-B alleles for most subjects in the first cohort. According to the authors, the approach could potentially be generalized to other disease states and immunological phenotypes. A few of the identified cytomegalovirus-associated TCR beta chains were confirmed in vitro to be specific for cytomegalovirus antigens. Sequencing depth was assumed to be roughly uniform across donors in the presence/absence analyses, though that assumption may not hold.

The CDR3, from cysteine to phenylalanine, totals 15 residues. Only the CDR3 part of the read is kept: 45 bases, read in frame from the first base. Taken from the germline V gene (reference sequence), the CDR1 and CDR2 loops are MNHEY and SMNVEV. The germline ends are 15 bases apart after V is trimmed by 2 bases and J by 4 bases. The sample consisted of PBMCs. The clonotype was recovered from a man aged 35-49 years in good health and CMV-seronegative. The chain couples TRBV27 to TRBJ2-7, with the D gene not confidently named. In nucleotide form, the sequence is TGTGCCAGCAGTTTAACGGTCCTGAATTCTTACGAGCAGTACTTC. It specifies CASSLTVLNSYEQYF.